This T cell receptor beta chain was identified during a study of cytomegalovirus exposure and HLA in healthy donors. Across the study: The roughly 120 validation repertoires matched the 500 to 750 first-cohort repertoires in platform, a later analysis reported.

The assay was immunoSEQ multiplex PCR, and TCRdb's table has in-frame clones only and misses some. The sample consists of tens of thousands of clones, 85% to 95% of them appearing once. Germline V gene data show CDR1 as SGHRS and CDR2 as YFSETQ. The CDR3 is 15 residues long. Whole-study results and caveats: Rare TCR sequences dominated, though some public TCRs recurred in many donors.

As to this clone: Its target is not known. One end of the junction is discordant with germline, which a read error may explain.

Sequenced sample: PBMCs. The source of this sequence is a woman aged 18-29 years in good health and CMV-seronegative. The gene calls are TRBV5-1 and TRBJ2-7; 8 nucleotides align to TRBD2. CDR3 nucleotide sequence: TGCGCCAGCAGCTTGGGACGGGAGGGCTCCGACGAGCAGTACTTC. Translated, it gives CASSLGREGSDEQYF.